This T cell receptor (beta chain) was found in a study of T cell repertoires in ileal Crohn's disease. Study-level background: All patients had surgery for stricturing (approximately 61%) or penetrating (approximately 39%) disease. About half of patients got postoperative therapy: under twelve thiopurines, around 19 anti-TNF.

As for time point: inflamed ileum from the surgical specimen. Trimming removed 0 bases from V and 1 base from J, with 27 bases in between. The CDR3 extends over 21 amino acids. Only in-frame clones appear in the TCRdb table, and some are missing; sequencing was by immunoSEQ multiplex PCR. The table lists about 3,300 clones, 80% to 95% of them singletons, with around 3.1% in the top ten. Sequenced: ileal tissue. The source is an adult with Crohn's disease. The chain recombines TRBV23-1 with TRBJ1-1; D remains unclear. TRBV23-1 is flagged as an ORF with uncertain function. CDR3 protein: CASSQSWGRAGSYRENTEAFF. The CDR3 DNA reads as TGCGCCAGCAGTCAATCTTGGGGAAGGGCAGGCAGTTATCGGGAGAACACTGAAGCTTTCTTT.